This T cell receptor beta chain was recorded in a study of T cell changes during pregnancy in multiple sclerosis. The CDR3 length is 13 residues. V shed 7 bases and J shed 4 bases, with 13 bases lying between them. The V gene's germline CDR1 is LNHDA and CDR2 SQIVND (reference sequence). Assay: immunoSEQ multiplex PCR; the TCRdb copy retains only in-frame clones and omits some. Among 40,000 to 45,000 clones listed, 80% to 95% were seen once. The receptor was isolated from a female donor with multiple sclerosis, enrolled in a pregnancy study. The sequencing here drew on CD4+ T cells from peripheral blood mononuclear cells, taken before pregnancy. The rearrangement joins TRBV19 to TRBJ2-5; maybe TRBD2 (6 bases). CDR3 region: CASTPRRGETQYF. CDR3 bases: TGTGCCAGTACCCCCAGGAGGGGAGAGACCCAGTACTTC.